A selection of T cell receptor beta chains follows, all from one sample in a study of graft-versus-host responses after intestinal transplantation. Profiled with immunoSEQ multiplex PCR; TCRdb holds only in-frame clones, not every one. Of around 71,000 clones listed, about nine tenths are singletons. Sequencing was performed on bone marrow, taken around 730 days after intestinal transplantation. The source of these receptors is a human patient who received an intestinal transplant, so some T cells may come from the graft donor. Each CDR3 is given with its conserved first and last residue. The D gene is left open where the match is weak. Clone size is shown for a subset of rows, as once, few, many or a class of expanded clone.

d_gene,abundance,len,v_gene,j_gene,CDR3aa,CDR3nt
TRBD2,.,13,TRBV10-3,TRBJ2-1,CAIGREATNEQFF,TGTGCCATAGGCCGGGAGGCAACCAATGAGCAGTTCTTC
TRBD2,.,13,TRBV27,TRBJ2-7,CASSSGEGYEQYF,TGTGCCAGCAGTTCTGGGGAGGGCTACGAGCAGTACTTC
.,.,14,TRBV4-2,TRBJ1-1,CASSQVGSNTEAFF,TGTGCCAGCAGCCAAGTCGGATCGAACACTGAAGCTTTCTTT
TRBD1,.,15,TRBV7-2,TRBJ2-7,CASSPQGVSSYEQYF,TGTGCCAGCAGCCCCCAGGGGGTCTCCTCCTACGAGCAGTACTTC
TRBD2,few,11,TRBV27,TRBJ2-1,CASSTGGEQFF,TGTGCCAGCAGCACGGGGGGTGAGCAGTTCTTC
TRBD1,once,15,TRBV6-1,TRBJ2-4,CASSETIQGTDIQYF,TGTGCCAGCAGTGAAACGATACAGGGGACGGACATTCAGTACTTC
TRBD2,.,13,TRBV9,TRBJ2-2,CASTSGRTGELFF,TGTGCCAGCACTAGCGGCCGAACCGGGGAGCTGTTTTTT
.,.,11,TRBV20-1,TRBJ2-7,CSATDSTEQYF,TGCAGTGCAACTGACTCCACCGAGCAGTACTTC
.,.,15,TRBV7-9,TRBJ1-4,CASSTAGEGGEKLFF,TGTGCCAGCAGCACAGCAGGGGAAGGGGGTGAAAAACTGTTTTTT
.,.,13,TRBV27,TRBJ2-5,CASSLSIQETQYF,TGTGCCAGCAGTTTATCAATACAAGAGACCCAGTACTTC
TRBD2,few,16,TRBV11-2,TRBJ2-3,CASSLVTAGARDTQYF,TGTGCCAGCAGCTTAGTGACTGCGGGAGCAAGAGATACGCAGTATTTT
.,.,11,TRBV14,TRBJ1-1,CASSHPLRAFF,TGTGCCAGCAGCCACCCCTTAAGAGCTTTCTTT
TRBD1,once,13,TRBV9,TRBJ2-3,CASSVEGADAQYF,TGTGCCAGCAGCGTAGAGGGGGCAGATGCGCAGTATTTT
.,.,13,TRBV5-4,TRBJ1-2,CASSLEQGYGYTF,TGTGCCAGCAGCTTGGAGCAGGGCTATGGCTACACCTTC
.,.,12,TRBV11-2,TRBJ1-4,CASSPGGEKLFF,TGTGCCAGCAGCCCGGGGGGGGAAAAACTGTTTTTT
TRBD1,.,14,TRBV27,TRBJ2-5,CASSWGQGGETQYF,TGTGCCAGCAGTTGGGGACAGGGCGGGGAGACCCAGTACTTC
.,.,15,TRBV14,TRBJ2-7,CASSQEAGIDYEQYF,TGTGCCAGCAGCCAAGAAGCAGGGATTGACTACGAGCAGTACTTC
TRBD2,.,18,TRBV14,TRBJ2-7,CASSQVGGRGRFPYEQYF,TGTGCCAGCAGCCAAGTCGGTGGGAGGGGAAGATTTCCCTACGAGCAGTACTTC
.,.,14,TRBV29-1,TRBJ2-5,CSVETLSGDGTQYF,TGCAGCGTTGAAACTCTCTCCGGGGACGGGACCCAGTACTTC
TRBD2,.,13,TRBV27,TRBJ2-7,CASSLKSSGEQYF,TGTGCCAGCAGTTTAAAGTCTAGCGGCGAGCAGTACTTC
.,.,15,TRBV5-5,TRBJ2-7,CASSLFDVVGDEQYF,TGTGCCAGCAGCTTGTTTGACGTAGTAGGGGACGAGCAGTACTTC
TRBD1,.,13,TRBV5-4,TRBJ1-2,CASSSNRGPGYTF,TGTGCCAGCAGCTCCAACAGGGGGCCTGGCTACACCTTC
TRBD2,.,15,TRBV27,TRBJ2-3,CASSLTSGSTDTQYF,TGTGCCAGCAGTTTGACTAGCGGGAGCACAGATACGCAGTATTTT
.,.,12,TRBV19,TRBJ1-2,CASTTWEGGYTF,TGTGCCAGTACCACGTGGGAGGGTGGCTACACCTTC
TRBD2,.,17,TRBV27,TRBJ2-3,CASSPEPGLAGVDTQYF,TGTGCCAGCAGCCCAGAACCCGGACTAGCGGGAGTAGATACGCAGTATTTT
.,.,12,TRBV11-3,TRBJ2-1,CASSVQGDEQFF,TGTGCCAGCAGCGTACAGGGAGATGAGCAGTTCTTC
.,.,16,TRBV4-2,TRBJ2-7,CASSPRGSSADYEQYF,TGTGCCAGCAGCCCAAGAGGTTCTAGCGCCGACTACGAGCAGTACTTC
TRBD1,few,11,TRBV10-3,TRBJ1-2,CAIAGQDRYTF,TGTGCCATCGCGGGACAGGATCGCTACACCTTC
TRBD2,once,16,TRBV28,TRBJ2-1,CASSLWRGSSYNEQFF,TGTGCCAGCAGTTTATGGCGGGGGAGCTCCTACAATGAGCAGTTCTTC
TRBD2,.,18,TRBV5-4,TRBJ2-1,CASSLDGLTRGSDNEQFF,TGTGCCAGCAGCTTGGATGGGCTTACTCGCGGGAGTGACAATGAGCAGTTCTTC
.,.,15,TRBV18,TRBJ2-7,CASSQGDSDFYEQYF,TGTGCCAGCTCACAGGGGGATAGTGACTTCTACGAGCAGTACTTC
TRBD2,.,14,TRBV27,TRBJ2-1,CASIVAGGHNEQFF,TGTGCCAGCATTGTAGCGGGGGGGCATAATGAGCAGTTCTTC
.,.,12,TRBV12-5,TRBJ1-6,CASGQLNSPLHF,TGTGCTAGTGGCCAATTGAACTCACCCCTCCACTTT
.,.,14,TRBV6-5,TRBJ2-7,CASSFGGVSYEQYF,TGTGCCAGCAGTTTTGGAGGGGTATCCTACGAGCAGTACTTC
TRBD2,.,15,TRBV28,TRBJ2-5,CASSLASGDYETQYF,TGTGCCAGCAGTTTAGCCTCCGGGGACTATGAGACCCAGTACTTC
.,.,16,TRBV30,TRBJ2-2,CAWSVQTPTNGGELFF,TGTGCCTGGAGTGTACAGACTCCGACTAATGGCGGGGAGCTGTTTTTT
.,.,11,TRBV20-1,TRBJ1-6,CSARENSPLHF,TGCAGTGCTCGGGAAAATTCACCCCTCCACTTT
.,.,12,TRBV6-5,TRBJ1-2,CATTLGGYGYTF,TGTGCCACCACCTTAGGCGGGTATGGCTACACCTTC
.,.,15,TRBV11-1,TRBJ1-1,CASSIGRVLNTEAFF,TGTGCCAGCAGCATAGGCAGGGTTTTGAACACTGAAGCTTTCTTT
TRBD2,.,15,TRBV4-1,TRBJ2-5,CASSQVLAGQETQYF,TGCGCCAGCAGCCAAGTCTTAGCGGGACAAGAGACCCAGTACTTC